The entry below gives a single T cell receptor beta chain sequence along with its context. Its antigen is not known. V was cut by 2 bases and J by 3 bases, with 17 bases left in between. Looked up from germline, CDR1 is SNHLY and CDR2 is FYNNEI. The CDR3 has 16 residues. This entry comes from a study of OX40 agonist ivuxolimab in advanced cancers. Study summary: Given to patients was ivuxolimab, an agonistic anti-OX40 (CD134) antibody. Of the patients, three showed partial responses, one with hepatocellular carcinoma and two with cutaneous melanoma.

Only in-frame clones appear in the TCRdb table, and some are missing; sequencing was by immunoSEQ multiplex PCR. The top ten hold roughly 30% of the sample, which has about 27,000 clones, 75% to 90% seen once. General study results and limits: Certain nonresponders likewise exhibited a low normalized T-cell clonal expansion.

This clonotype was obtained from an adult with an advanced solid tumor such as melanoma, head and neck, liver or kidney cancer. The V and J genes are TRBV2 and TRBJ2-7; tentative D call: TRBD2 (6 bases). The specimen comprised CD4+ or CD8+ T cells sorted from blood, sampled in a trial of the OX40 agonist ivuxolimab. The CDR3 DNA follows: TGTGCCAGCAGTGAACTAGACCTGGGGGGTTACTACGAGCAGTACTTC. This encodes CASSELDLGGYYEQYF.